The 29 T cell receptor beta chains presented below share a single source sample, sequenced in a study of CD8+CD57+ T cells in acquired aplastic anemia (dated by TCRdb to 2016 to 2019). Data came from an Illumina HiSeq 2000. Genomic DNA was used as template for profiling of TCR beta VDJ combinations and CDR3 sequences. TCRdb trimmed public reads at Q25 via fastp, called clones via MiXCR and kept in-frame beta chains. CDR3 protein sequences are deduplicated, and each keeps its most common genes and DNA. For this sample there are 75,000 to 100,000 distinct CDR3 sequences; about 63% appear just once. 65% of the sample goes to the ten largest clones. Expansion of CD8+CD57+ cells had been shown by flow cytometry in the patients chosen for sequencing. Material: sorted CD4+, CD8+, or CD8+CD57+ T cells (not recorded which) from PBMCs. Receptor source: a human donor with aplastic anemia.

The V and J genes are TRBV20-1 and TRBJ2-5; D is perhaps TRBD1 (5 bases). V lost 5 bases and J 1 base, leaving 17 bases between the germline ends. The CDR3 is 15 amino acids. Per the germline V gene, CDR1 is DFQATT and CDR2 is SNEGSKA (reference sequence). CDR3 in amino acids: CSAEATAAPQETQYF. The CDR3 DNA sequence: TGCAGTGCTGAGGCGACAGCAGCGCCCCAAGAGACCCAGTACTTC.

V usage is TRBV7-9 and J usage is TRBJ2-1; 8 nucleotides match TRBD1. This CDR3 contains 12 residues. With V trimmed by 5 bases and J by 9 bases, 3 bases remained unmatched. From germline, CDR1 is SEHNR and CDR2 FQNEAQ (reference sequence). In DNA, the CDR3 is TGTGCCAGCAGCCGCGACAGGGGTGAGCAGTTCTTC. This codes for CASSRDRGEQFF. The variable domain in full, with the rest retrieved from reference TRBV7-9 and TRBJ2-1, is DTGVSQNPRHKITKRGQNVTFRCDPISEHNRLYWYRQTLGQGPEFLTYFQNEAQLEKSRLLSDRFSAERPKGSFSTLEIQRTEQGDSAMYLCASSRDRGEQFFGPGTRLTVL.

This chain uses TRBV10-2 with TRBJ1-1; D remains ambiguous. Between the trimmed V and J ends, which lost 0 bases and 4 bases, there was a span of 15 bases. The V gene's germline CDR1 is WSHSY and CDR2 SAAADI. This CDR3 has 16 residues. DNA for the CDR3: TGCGCCAGCAGTGAGTCGTATGGGGTTCGTACCACTGAAGCTTTCTTT. As protein: CASSESYGVRTTEAFF.

This chain uses TRBV2 with TRBJ2-1; D may be TRBD2 (6 bases). This CDR3 is 14 amino acids long. Germline CDR1 is SNHLY and CDR2 is FYNNEI. V lost 3 bases to trimming and J lost 4 bases, with 10 bases between them. DNA for the CDR3: TGTGCCAGCAGTGACGGGGGAGCATACAATGAGCAGTTCTTC. Its translation is CASSDGGAYNEQFF.

This rearrangement joins TRBV19 to TRBJ1-5, with D possibly TRBD1 on 5 matching bases. The germline V gene encodes CDR1 LNHDA and CDR2 SQIVND (reference sequence). V shed 10 bases and J shed 0 bases, with 13 bases lying between them. CDR3 length equals 14 residues. The CDR3 DNA reads as TGTGCCACCCGACAGAGTTATAGCAATCAGCCCCAGCATTTT. Encoded protein: CATRQSYSNQPQHF.

This clonotype was detected once. The chain is built from TRBV20-1 and TRBJ2-1; perhaps D is TRBD1 or TRBD2 (5 bases each). V was shortened by 1 base and J by 7 bases, with 14 bases between the two germline ends. Germline loops: CDR1 DFQATT, CDR2 SNEGSKA (reference sequence). The length of the CDR3 is 14 residues. DNA of the CDR3: TGCAGTGCTAGAGGGGGCAGTCTAGCAAATGAGCAGTTCTTC. It codes for CSARGGSLANEQFF.

The chain employs TRBV19 and TRBJ1-5; D call uncertain. The CDR3 contains 13 residues. With 4 bases removed from V and 6 bases from J, the gap between germline ends came to 10 bases. The germline CDR1 and CDR2 sequences are LNHDA and SQIVND (reference sequence). The CDR3 here is CASSNGLGQPQHF. CDR3 bases: TGTGCCAGTAGTAATGGGTTGGGTCAGCCCCAGCATTTT.

The chain combines TRBV5-1 with TRBJ2-7; D possibly matches TRBD1 or TRBD2 (6 bases each). CDR1 is SGHRS and CDR2 is YFSETQ in the germline V gene. Trimming took off 0 bases at V and 5 bases at J, with 15 bases between the two ends. This CDR3 spans 15 amino acids. The CDR3 spells CASSLAGGGLDEQYF. The CDR3 region has the DNA TGCGCCAGCAGCTTGGCCGGGGGCGGGTTGGACGAGCAGTACTTC.

The chain couples TRBV2 to TRBJ2-3; D may be TRBD2 (5 bases). CDR3 length: 14 amino acids. The ends were cut back, 4 bases at V and 8 bases at J, with 16 bases in the middle. The germline CDR1 and CDR2 sequences are SNHLY and FYNNEI. The CDR3 DNA is TGTGCCAGCAGTGGGAGGCGGGCCGAGGGTACGCAGTATTTT. It codes for CASSGRRAEGTQYF.

The V call is TRBV12-3 or TRBV12-4, the J call TRBJ1-6; maybe TRBD1 (6 bases). Trimming pared 1 base from V and 9 bases from J, leaving 13 bases between. This CDR3 comprises 15 residues. The CDR3 reads CASSLVRGGGSPLHF. DNA for the CDR3: TGTGCCAGCAGTTTAGTAAGAGGGGGTGGTTCACCCCTCCACTTT.

The chain is built from TRBV20-1 and TRBJ1-2; no clear D gene. The germline V and J ends were trimmed by 3 bases and 8 bases, with 13 bases remaining between them. The CDR3 is 12 amino acids. CDR1 is DFQATT and CDR2 is SNEGSKA in the germline V gene (reference sequence). CDR3 sequence: CSASSWEGGYTF. Written as DNA, the CDR3 is TGCAGTGCTAGTAGTTGGGAAGGAGGCTACACCTTC.

This clonotype was seen a few times. J is TRBJ2-7 and V is TRBV10-3; D may be TRBD1 (5 bases). Germline V gene sequence: CDR1 ENHRY, CDR2 SYGVKD. V dropped 10 bases and J dropped 4 bases, with 14 bases sitting between them. This CDR3 has 12 amino acids. The CDR3 nucleotides are TGTGCCACACGACAGACAAAATACGAGCAGTACTTC. This gives the protein CATRQTKYEQYF.

This chain links TRBV20-1 with TRBJ2-1; TRBD2 agrees at 16 bases. Trimming cost V 5 bases and J 8 bases; bases outside gene matches: 9. The CDR3 extends over 16 amino acids. Per germline, CDR1 DFQATT and CDR2 SNEGSKA (reference sequence). CDR3 sequence reads: CSARLGTSGRGYEQFF. CDR3 DNA: TGCAGTGCTCGCCTAGGGACTAGCGGGAGGGGGTATGAGCAGTTCTTC.

The chain has TRBV20-1 and TRBJ2-7, with D perhaps TRBD1 or TRBD2 (5 bases each). Trimming stripped 5 bases from V and 3 bases from J, with 20 bases between. The CDR3 covers 15 residues. Germline V gene sequence: CDR1 DFQATT, CDR2 SNEGSKA (reference sequence). CDR3: CSAAKRGRGDYEQYF. CDR3 bases: TGCAGTGCTGCCAAACGGGGTAGGGGAGACTACGAGCAGTACTTC.

There are many counts of this clonotype. The CDR3 sequence: CSARGSSGNSYEQYF. The CDR3 nucleotides read TGCAGTGCTAGAGGTAGTAGCGGGAACTCCTACGAGCAGTACTTC. J is TRBJ2-7 and V is TRBV20-1, with 8 bases lining up with TRBD2. CDR3 length equals 15 residues. Germline loops: CDR1 DFQATT, CDR2 SNEGSKA (reference sequence). V was clipped by 1 base and J by 0 bases; unmatched bases: 5.

This clonotype was detected once. The gene calls are TRBV20-1 and TRBJ2-2; TRBD1 matches at 10 bases. Unmatched junction bases numbered 9, after V lost 5 bases and J lost 6 bases. The CDR3 runs to 15 residues. Germline V CDR1 and CDR2: DFQATT, SNEGSKA (reference sequence). The CDR3 DNA reads TGCAGTGCTCCAAGACAGGGGGCGAAGGCCGGGGAGCTGTTTTTT. Translated, it gives CSAPRQGAKAGELFF.

J is TRBJ2-1 and V is TRBV10-1; D not resolved. The CDR3 runs 14 residues. The V end lost 3 bases, the J end lost 6 bases, and 12 bases lay between the germline ends. The germline V gene has CDR1 WNHNN and CDR2 SYGVQD (reference sequence). The CDR3 DNA is TGCGCCAGCAGTGATCCTGAGGCAGCCAATGAGCAGTTCTTC. Its protein is CASSDPEAANEQFF.

This chain uses TRBV29-1 with TRBJ2-3; D not certain. The CDR3 extends over 14 amino acids. Germline-derived CDR1 and CDR2 are SQVTM and ANQGSEA. Trimming removed 3 bases at V and 3 bases at J, with 13 bases between. As DNA, the CDR3 is TGCAGCGTTGAGGGTGGTAGCAAGACAGATACGCAGTATTTT. Translating it yields CSVEGGSKTDTQYF.

Remarks on this clonotype: Sequence at one end of the junction differs from germline and may be a read error. V gene TRBV9 combines with J gene TRBJ2-7; D gene unclear. CDR3 size: 8 residues. In germline, CDR1 is SGDLS, CDR2 YYNGEE. Here the CDR3 reads CASSVNTF. The CDR3 nucleotides read TGTGCCAGCAGCGTAAACACCTTC.

The chain is built from TRBV19 and TRBJ2-1; 7 bases are a match to TRBD1. This CDR3 has 14 residues. With 7 bases clipped from V and 6 bases from J, the junction kept 9 bases outside the gene matches. Per germline, CDR1 LNHDA and CDR2 SQIVND (reference sequence). CDR3 DNA sequence: TGTGCCAGTATGGATTGGACAGGTTCCAATGAGCAGTTCTTC. Its protein product is CASMDWTGSNEQFF.

The chain combines TRBV25-1 with TRBJ1-2; 9 bases match TRBD1. The CDR3 sequence is 16 residues long. From germline, CDR1 is MGHDK and CDR2 SYGVNS. V trimming: 4 bases; J trimming: 4 bases; junction bases outside the gene matches: 10. The CDR3 here is CASSVGGTGLGYGYTF. CDR3 bases: TGTGCCAGCAGTGTGGGGGGGACAGGGTTGGGCTATGGCTACACCTTC.

The chain employs TRBV20-1 and TRBJ2-7, with D possibly TRBD2 on 5 matching bases. The V gene lost 1 base and the J gene lost 7 bases, with 14 bases spanning the gap. Germline V CDR1 and CDR2: DFQATT, SNEGSKA (reference sequence). This CDR3 has 13 residues. CDR3 coding DNA: TGCAGTGCTAGAGGGACTCCCTTCCCGGAGCAGTACTTC. Its translation: CSARGTPFPEQYF.

The chain carries TRBV20-1 and TRBJ2-1; D gene ambiguous. Germline CDR1 and CDR2: DFQATT and SNEGSKA (reference sequence). The CDR3 runs to 13 residues. V lost 1 base and J 5 bases, leaving 9 bases between the germline ends. CDR3 nucleotide sequence: TGCAGTGCTAGAGCCCTCGGAGACAATGAGCAGTTCTTC. This codes for CSARALGDNEQFF.

This clonotype was observed a handful of times. The chain is built from TRBV7-9 and TRBJ1-2; D uncertain. Germline CDR1 is SEHNR and CDR2 is FQNEAQ (reference sequence). V was cut by 1 base and J by 4 bases, with 7 bases left in between. The CDR3 totals 13 residues. CDR3 protein: CASSLGAVYGYTF. The CDR3 region has the DNA TGTGCCAGCAGCTTAGGGGCAGTCTATGGCTACACCTTC.

This chain connects TRBV7-8 to TRBJ1-4; the match to TRBD1 covers 9 bases. Germline lookup yields CDR1 SGHVS and CDR2 FQNEAQ. The CDR3 spans 14 residues. With V trimmed by 3 bases and J by 8 bases, 4 bases remained unmatched. CDR3 coding DNA: TGTGCCAGCAGCTTTTCGACAGGGGGGGAAAAACTGTTTTTT. Translated: CASSFSTGGEKLFF.

This clonotype was picked up many times. The chain employs TRBV3-1 and TRBJ2-5; 9 bases are shared with TRBD2. The CDR3 spans 17 residues. V was clipped by 4 bases and J by 7 bases; unmatched bases: 16. Germline V lookup: CDR1 LGHDT, CDR2 YNNKEL (reference sequence). Here the CDR3 DNA reads TGTGCCAGCAGCCCTCAGACGACTAGCGGCCTTTCTTGGACCCAGTACTTC. Its translation: CASSPQTTSGLSWTQYF.

This chain connects TRBV2 to TRBJ1-1; TRBD1 might be the D (5 bases). V dropped 6 bases and J dropped 1 base, with 12 bases sitting between them. Germline assignment: CDR1 SNHLY and CDR2 FYNNEI. CDR3 length: 14 residues. CDR3 residues: CASSLRGRNTEAFF. CDR3 nucleotides: TGTGCCAGCAGCCTTAGGGGACGGAACACTGAAGCTTTCTTT.

The chain joins TRBV11-2 to TRBJ1-5, with TRBD1 as a possible D gene (5 bases). Germline V gene sequence: CDR1 SGHAT, CDR2 FQNNGV. The CDR3 has 16 amino acids. Trimming shortened V by 2 bases and J by 0 bases, and 11 bases separated the two germline ends. The chain's CDR3 is CASSLRGDYSNQPQHF. In DNA form, the CDR3 reads TGTGCCAGCAGCTTACGGGGGGATTATAGCAATCAGCCCCAGCATTTT.

This clonotype appeared a few times. The chain is built from TRBV19 and TRBJ2-5; 12 bases map to TRBD2. The CDR3 extends over 17 amino acids. V dropped 5 bases and J dropped 5; count of bases not matched to a gene: 12. Germline loops: CDR1 LNHDA, CDR2 SQIVND (reference sequence). DNA for the CDR3: TGTGCCAGTAGTCTAGCACCTCTAGCGGGGGGGCCGGAGACCCAGTACTTC. Translation: CASSLAPLAGGPETQYF.